A selection of T cell receptor beta chains follows, all from one sample in a study of OX40 agonist ivuxolimab in advanced cancers. Only in-frame clones appear in the TCRdb table, and some are missing; sequencing was by immunoSEQ multiplex PCR. The table shows about 62,000 clones, with 88% occurring only once. This specimen consisted of CD4+ or CD8+ T cells sorted from blood, obtained in a trial of the OX40 agonist ivuxolimab. Every receptor here comes from an adult with an advanced solid tumor such as melanoma, head and neck, liver or kidney cancer. Both conserved end residues are part of each CDR3. Each record gives: clone size, V gene, D gene, J gene, CDR3 DNA, CDR3 protein. A D gene is named only where the DNA matches it firmly. Clone sizes are given selectively: once, few, many, or a class where the clone is expanded.

abundance: few
v_gene: TRBV28
d_gene: .
j_gene: TRBJ1-1
CDR3nt: TGTGCCAGCCATACTTGGGGCGCAAAAATGAACACTGAAGCTTTCTTT
CDR3aa: CASHTWGAKMNTEAFF

abundance: few
v_gene: TRBV5-4
d_gene: TRBD2
j_gene: TRBJ2-1
CDR3nt: TGTGCCAGCAGCACCGGGACTAGCGGGCGTGCCTACAATGAGCAGTTCTTC
CDR3aa: CASSTGTSGRAYNEQFF

abundance: .
v_gene: TRBV5-4
d_gene: .
j_gene: TRBJ2-5
CDR3nt: TGTGCCAGCAGAAGGAGGGACGTTCAAGAGACCCAGTACTTC
CDR3aa: CASRRRDVQETQYF

abundance: .
v_gene: TRBV28
d_gene: .
j_gene: TRBJ1-5
CDR3nt: TGTGCCAGCCACAGGGTGAGCAATCAGCCCCAGCATTTT
CDR3aa: CASHRVSNQPQHF

abundance: .
v_gene: TRBV18
d_gene: TRBD2
j_gene: TRBJ2-3
CDR3nt: TGTGCCAGCTCACCACCCGGGTCTAGCGGGTCCTCAGATACGCAGTATTTT
CDR3aa: CASSPPGSSGSSDTQYF

abundance: .
v_gene: TRBV5-1
d_gene: TRBD2
j_gene: TRBJ2-7
CDR3nt: TGCGCCAGCACCTTACTGACTAGCGGAGGGATCGACGAGCAGTACTTC
CDR3aa: CASTLLTSGGIDEQYF

abundance: .
v_gene: TRBV6-5
d_gene: .
j_gene: TRBJ1-2
CDR3nt: TGTGCCAGCAGTCTGGACGGAGGGGTCTATGGCTACACCTTC
CDR3aa: CASSLDGGVYGYTF

abundance: .
v_gene: TRBV7-9
d_gene: .
j_gene: TRBJ2-4
CDR3nt: TGTGCCAGCAGCTTAGATCTGGGGTGGTCAACAGCCAAAAACATTCAGTACTTC
CDR3aa: CASSLDLGWSTAKNIQYF

abundance: .
v_gene: TRBV5-4
d_gene: .
j_gene: TRBJ2-2
CDR3nt: TGTGCCAGCAGCTTCAGGACGGTGAACACCGGGGAGCTGTTTTTT
CDR3aa: CASSFRTVNTGELFF

abundance: .
v_gene: TRBV20-1
d_gene: .
j_gene: TRBJ2-3
CDR3nt: TGCAGTGCTAGAGGGGAAAGTACGCAGTATTTT
CDR3aa: CSARGESTQYF

abundance: .
v_gene: TRBV19
d_gene: .
j_gene: TRBJ1-5
CDR3nt: TGTGCCAGTAGTATAACCTTTGGGCAAATTAAGAACAATCAGCCCCAGCATTTT
CDR3aa: CASSITFGQIKNNQPQHF

abundance: .
v_gene: TRBV10-1
d_gene: .
j_gene: TRBJ1-2
CDR3nt: TGCGCCAGCAGTGAGCCGCACGGGAGGGATGGCTACACCTTC
CDR3aa: CASSEPHGRDGYTF

abundance: .
v_gene: TRBV18
d_gene: .
j_gene: TRBJ2-3
CDR3nt: TGTGCCAGCTCAATGTCACAGAGCACAGATACGCAGTATTTT
CDR3aa: CASSMSQSTDTQYF

abundance: .
v_gene: TRBV6-6
d_gene: TRBD1
j_gene: TRBJ1-1
CDR3nt: TGTGCCAGCAGCCAACCGACAGGGGAGGCTGAAGCTTTCTTT
CDR3aa: CASSQPTGEAEAFF

abundance: .
v_gene: TRBV19
d_gene: .
j_gene: TRBJ2-7
CDR3nt: TGTGCCAGTAGTAGTTGGCAGCTCCCTAGCGAGCAGTACTTC
CDR3aa: CASSSWQLPSEQYF

abundance: .
v_gene: TRBV18
d_gene: .
j_gene: TRBJ2-5
CDR3nt: TGTGCCAGCTCACCAGGGCCTTCGGAGACCCAGTACTTC
CDR3aa: CASSPGPSETQYF

abundance: .
v_gene: TRBV7-9
d_gene: .
j_gene: TRBJ2-5
CDR3nt: TGTGCCAGCAGCCTTGACAGACTCCCCCAAGAGACCCAGTACTTC
CDR3aa: CASSLDRLPQETQYF

abundance: once
v_gene: TRBV27
d_gene: TRBD1
j_gene: TRBJ1-5
CDR3nt: TGTGCCATCCAGGGGGTGTATCAGCCCCAGCATTTT
CDR3aa: CAIQGVYQPQHF

abundance: .
v_gene: TRBV9
d_gene: .
j_gene: TRBJ1-1
CDR3nt: TGTGCCAGCAGCGTAGGCTCAGCTAACACTGAAGCTTTCTTT
CDR3aa: CASSVGSANTEAFF

abundance: .
v_gene: TRBV12-5
d_gene: .
j_gene: TRBJ2-1
CDR3nt: TGTGCTAGTGGTTTGGACGGGGGCTCCTACAATGAGCAGTTCTTC
CDR3aa: CASGLDGGSYNEQFF

abundance: .
v_gene: TRBV4-2
d_gene: TRBD2
j_gene: TRBJ2-3
CDR3nt: TGTGCCAGCAGCCAAGATTCCGCGGTCTGGACTAGCGGAAAAGATACGCAGTATTTT
CDR3aa: CASSQDSAVWTSGKDTQYF

abundance: .
v_gene: TRBV5-4
d_gene: .
j_gene: TRBJ2-3
CDR3nt: TGTGCCAGCAGCCAGGGTGACAAGACAGATACGCAGTATTTT
CDR3aa: CASSQGDKTDTQYF

abundance: .
v_gene: TRBV7-2
d_gene: .
j_gene: TRBJ1-1
CDR3nt: TGTGCCAGCAGCTCCCTCGGGGGGGGGAGCACTGAAGCTTTCTTT
CDR3aa: CASSSLGGGSTEAFF

abundance: few
v_gene: TRBV30
d_gene: TRBD1
j_gene: TRBJ1-1
CDR3nt: TGTGCCTGGAGTGTATTCTTCAGTCCGGGACAGGGGAACACTGAAGCTTTCTTT
CDR3aa: CAWSVFFSPGQGNTEAFF

abundance: .
v_gene: TRBV19
d_gene: TRBD1
j_gene: TRBJ1-1
CDR3nt: TGTGCCAGTAGCCGGACAGGGGGCGGTGAAGCTTTCTTT
CDR3aa: CASSRTGGGEAFF

abundance: .
v_gene: TRBV7-9
d_gene: .
j_gene: TRBJ2-7
CDR3nt: TGTGCCAGCAGCTTACCGGGACACCTCTCCTACGAGCAGTACTTC
CDR3aa: CASSLPGHLSYEQYF

abundance: .
v_gene: TRBV30
d_gene: .
j_gene: TRBJ2-5
CDR3nt: TGTGCCTGGAGTTCGCGGGACCGTCTTGGGGAGACCCAGTACTTC
CDR3aa: CAWSSRDRLGETQYF

abundance: .
v_gene: TRBV4-1
d_gene: .
j_gene: TRBJ2-7
CDR3nt: TGCGCCAGCAGCCAAGGATCTCTGCAGGGTATTGCCTACGAGCAGTACTTC
CDR3aa: CASSQGSLQGIAYEQYF

abundance: .
v_gene: TRBV28
d_gene: .
j_gene: TRBJ1-5
CDR3nt: TGTGCCAGCAGTTTGGGGCAGGGGATTCAGCCCCAGCATTTT
CDR3aa: CASSLGQGIQPQHF

abundance: few
v_gene: TRBV6-5
d_gene: .
j_gene: TRBJ1-1
CDR3nt: TGTGCCAGCAGTTACAACGCCGAGCCATTCACTGAAGCTTTCTTT
CDR3aa: CASSYNAEPFTEAFF

abundance: .
v_gene: TRBV4-1
d_gene: .
j_gene: TRBJ2-3
CDR3nt: TGCGCCAGCAGCCAAGATGAAACGAGCACAGATACGCAGTATTTT
CDR3aa: CASSQDETSTDTQYF

abundance: .
v_gene: TRBV6-5
d_gene: .
j_gene: TRBJ2-7
CDR3nt: TGTGCCAGTCTCAAGGAGTCCGAGCAGTACTTC
CDR3aa: CASLKESEQYF

abundance: .
v_gene: TRBV28
d_gene: .
j_gene: TRBJ1-3
CDR3nt: TGTACCTCTGCCTCTGGAAACACCATATATTTT
CDR3aa: CTSASGNTIYF

abundance: .
v_gene: TRBV18
d_gene: TRBD1
j_gene: TRBJ1-5
CDR3nt: TGTGCCAGCTCACGTGTATACAGGGGGGGGGATAGCAATCAGCCCCAGCATTTT
CDR3aa: CASSRVYRGGDSNQPQHF

abundance: .
v_gene: TRBV11-1
d_gene: .
j_gene: TRBJ2-6
CDR3nt: TGTGCCAGCAGCCCTAGCTCTGGGGCCAACGTCCTGACTTTC
CDR3aa: CASSPSSGANVLTF

abundance: .
v_gene: TRBV7-2
d_gene: TRBD1
j_gene: TRBJ2-5
CDR3nt: TGTGCCAGCAGCTTATGGGGGACAGGGGGCAGAGAAGAGACCCAGTACTTC
CDR3aa: CASSLWGTGGREETQYF

abundance: .
v_gene: TRBV11-2
d_gene: .
j_gene: TRBJ2-2
CDR3nt: TGTGCCAGCAGCTTGTCTACGGGACGTAACACCGGGGAGCTGTTTTTT
CDR3aa: CASSLSTGRNTGELFF

abundance: .
v_gene: TRBV5-4
d_gene: .
j_gene: TRBJ1-3
CDR3nt: TGTGCCAGCAGCTTGTCTCTCCCGGGCAGGGCTGGAAACACCATATATTTT
CDR3aa: CASSLSLPGRAGNTIYF

abundance: .
v_gene: TRBV7-3
d_gene: .
j_gene: TRBJ2-1
CDR3nt: TGTGCCAGCAGCTTAGGCGGTCACAAGAGCTCCTACAATGAGCAGTTCTTC
CDR3aa: CASSLGGHKSSYNEQFF

abundance: .
v_gene: TRBV2
d_gene: TRBD1
j_gene: TRBJ1-3
CDR3nt: TGTGCCAGCAGGCGGGACAGTGGGTACGGAAACACCATATATTTT
CDR3aa: CASRRDSGYGNTIYF